The TCR beta chain under discussion was sequenced for a study of regulatory T cells in long-lasting Graves disease. This clonotype has just a few counts. The length of the CDR3 is 17 residues. CDR1 is SGHTA, CDR2 FQGNSA, per germline. The ends lost 1 base at V and 0 bases at J; junction bases unmatched: 6. iRepertoire HTBI primers and Arm-PCR of CDR3 regions built TCR beta libraries. TCRdb recomputed calls from the multiplex PCR reads with MiXCR, one row per CDR3 protein. Among about 560,000 distinct CDR3 sequences listed, 15% to 20% were seen once. Time point indicated: newly diagnosed GD, antithyroid drugs for less than 3 months. PBMC-derived RNA was used for the TCR library. These data were likewise used in another study, on T cells in Graves' hyperthyroidism and ophthalmopathy.

The sequence derives from a man aged 18 to 35 with Graves disease. The chain recombines TRBV7-2 with TRBJ2-7; TRBD2 agrees at 10 bases. Specimen: peripheral blood mononuclear cells (PBMCs), collected at new diagnosis, from a patient treated with antithyroid drugs. Here the CDR3 DNA reads TGTGCCAGCAGCTTAGTGGCTAGCGGGAGAAGCTCCTACGAGCAGTACTTC. Translated: CASSLVASGRSSYEQYF.